These 10 T cell receptor beta chains were all obtained from the same sample, sequenced in a study of T cells after yellow fever vaccination. TCRdb fed the 5' RACE reads into MiXCR, producing one record per CDR3 protein. The sample includes about 550,000 distinct CDR3 sequences, around 21% of them seen just once. The material sequenced was PBMCs, taken 15 days after the yellow fever booster vaccination. Receptors originate from a man aged 25 to 40 who received the YFV17D yellow fever vaccine.

V gene TRBV2 combines with J gene TRBJ1-2; D perhaps matches TRBD1 (5 bases). The germline V gene encodes CDR1 SNHLY and CDR2 FYNNEI. V was pared by 8 bases and J by 1 base, with 8 bases between. The CDR3 has 12 residues. The CDR3 region is CASGTINYGYTF. Written as DNA, the CDR3 is TGTGCCAGCGGGACTATTAACTATGGCTACACCTTC.

The chain employs TRBV24-1 and TRBJ1-2, with a tentative D call TRBD1 (5 bases). The CDR3 has 13 residues. Germline values: CDR1 KGHDR, CDR2 SFDVKD. V lost 6 bases to trimming and J lost 5 bases, with 12 bases between them. The CDR3 bases are TGTGCCACCAGTCGGGGGACGGATTATGGCTACACCTTC. This encodes CATSRGTDYGYTF.

The CDR3 sequence is CASRSGTSGYEQYF. The DNA of the CDR3 is TGTGCCAGCAGGTCCGGGACTAGCGGTTACGAGCAGTACTTC. The chain links TRBV12-3 or TRBV12-4 to TRBJ2-7, with 11 bases that match TRBD2. The CDR3 totals 14 residues. V lost 6 bases to trimming and J lost 4 bases; unmatched junction nucleotides: 5.

The chain has TRBV5-1 and TRBJ2-7; weak D call: TRBD2 (5 bases). The V end was cut by 4 bases, the J end by 1 base, with 15 bases between. Germline loops: CDR1 SGHRS, CDR2 YFSETQ. This CDR3 spans 15 amino acids. CDR3 in DNA: TGCGCCAGCAGCCCCGCAGCGGTATTTTCCTACGAGCAGTACTTC. Protein: CASSPAAVFSYEQYF.

The chain recombines TRBV7-6 with TRBJ2-7; D remains unclear. Trimming shortened V by 10 bases and J by 7 bases, and 20 bases separated the two germline ends. From germline, CDR1 is SGHVS and CDR2 FNYEAQ. The CDR3 has 13 amino acids. CDR3 region: CATSVTREAEQYF. The CDR3 coding sequence is TGTGCCACTTCTGTGACAAGGGAAGCAGAGCAGTACTTC.

The chain employs TRBV6-2 or TRBV6-3 and TRBJ2-7; D may correspond to TRBD1 or TRBD2 (6 bases each). The CDR3 length is 15 residues. The ends were cut back, 6 bases at V and 2 bases at J, with 17 bases in the middle. Germline CDR1 MNHEY, CDR2 SVGEGT. CDR3 DNA: TGTGCCAGCAGAATTCGCGGGACATACCCCTACGAGCAGTACTTC. This translates into CASRIRGTYPYEQYF.

This clonotype has ten or more counts. Compared with germline, one end of the junction differs, possibly owing to a read error. The V and J genes are TRBV5-1 and TRBJ2-3; D is unresolved. Germline CDR1 is SGHRS and CDR2 is YFSETQ. This CDR3 has 11 residues. Here the CDR3 DNA reads TGTGCCAGCAGCTTAGCAGATACGCAGTATTTT. It specifies CASSLADTQYF.

This clonotype showed up just a few times. CDR3 nucleotides: TGCGCCAGCAGCCAAGAGGGGGGGCTAGCGGGAGCATACTACAATGAGCAGTTCTTC. Protein: CASSQEGGLAGAYYNEQFF. This chain uses TRBV4-3 with TRBJ2-1; 10 nucleotides line up with TRBD2. V lost 0 bases and J lost 3; bases outside the gene matches: 11. The CDR3 has 19 amino acids. CDR1 LGHNA and CDR2 YSLEER come from the germline V gene.

This clonotype was observed at least ten times. The chain has TRBV7-9 and TRBJ2-7, with a tentative D call TRBD1 (6 bases). This CDR3 comprises 13 residues. Trimming took off 5 bases at V and 7 bases at J, with 15 bases between the two ends. Germline values: CDR1 SEHNR, CDR2 FQNEAQ (reference sequence). The CDR3 protein is CASSPEGVGEQYF. In nucleotides, the CDR3 is TGTGCCAGCAGCCCTGAGGGGGTCGGGGAGCAGTACTTC.

This clonotype was seen repeatedly, ten times or more. The rearrangement uses TRBV9 and TRBJ1-6; 7 nucleotides agree with TRBD1. Germline lookup yields CDR1 SGDLS and CDR2 YYNGEE. There are 13 residues in the CDR3. Trimming at V came to 3 bases and at J to 8 bases, leaving 2 bases not matched to a gene. As DNA, the CDR3 is TGTGCCAGCAGCGGAACAGGGGATTCACCCCTCCACTTT. This translates into CASSGTGDSPLHF.